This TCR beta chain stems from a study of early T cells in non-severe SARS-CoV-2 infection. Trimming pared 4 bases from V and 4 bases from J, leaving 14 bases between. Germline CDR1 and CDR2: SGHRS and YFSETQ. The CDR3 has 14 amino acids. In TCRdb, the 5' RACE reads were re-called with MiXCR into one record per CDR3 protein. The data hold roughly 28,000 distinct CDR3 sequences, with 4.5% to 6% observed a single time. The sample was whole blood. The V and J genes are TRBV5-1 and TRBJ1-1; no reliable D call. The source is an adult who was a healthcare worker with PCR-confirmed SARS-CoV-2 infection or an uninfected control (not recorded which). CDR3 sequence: CASSNGQDGTEAFF. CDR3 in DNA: TGCGCCAGCAGCAATGGCCAGGATGGCACTGAAGCTTTCTTT.